The entry below describes one TCR beta chain. The antigen remains unidentified. Looked up from germline, CDR1 is MNHEY and CDR2 is SMNVEV (reference sequence). CDR3 length: 14 amino acids. Sample time point: cycle 4 day 1 (C4D1), after more than five weeks of nivolumab. Each patient experienced a relapse that followed autologous stem cell transplantation, and brentuximab vedotin exposure varied. Magnetic negative selection, applied to thawed PBMCs, was used to isolate the CD8+ T cells. This record belongs to a study of PD-1 blockade in classical Hodgkin lymphoma. Study context: With a 2-week interval, patients received intravenous nivolumab at 3 mg/kg. Regarding the study as a whole: Before treatment, TCR diversity in newly diagnosed patients was reportedly lower than in healthy donors. Diversity similar to that of newly diagnosed patients was seen at baseline in complete responders.

Measured with immunoSEQ multiplex PCR; TCRdb has only the in-frame clones, and not every one. This sample has 6,700 or so clones, with about 76% found just once. J is TRBJ2-5 and V is TRBV27; 9 bases line up with TRBD1. The J call is doubtful: the DNA matches TRBJ2-7 better. This clonotype was sampled from a human donor with classical Hodgkin lymphoma. The material sequenced was CD8+ T cells from blood, taken before the fourth cycle of nivolumab. CDR3 sequence: CASSGQGRFYEQYF. The CDR3 nucleotides read TGTGCCAGCAGTGGACAGGGGAGGTTCTACGAGCAGTACTTC.